This TCR beta chain was captured in a study of a mutant IDH1 vaccine in newly diagnosed glioma listed by TCRdb under 2021. Background on the whole study: In the chemotherapy-containing groups, vaccination started alongside temozolomide cycles, whereas in patients who had radiotherapy alone it started 4-6 weeks after radiotherapy. Of the 32 patients who were treated, about 62% were male and 37.5% were female, and the mean age was roughly 40 years. Prior to enrollment, standard therapy consisting of radiotherapy alone, temozolomide alone, or radiochemotherapy with temozolomide had been administered to patients, with the combination being received by most patients. Visit V12 was the week-35 safety follow-up and visit V13 was the week-47 end of study. Peripheral blood was drawn at six visits: V03 (baseline), V05, V07, V10, V12 and V13. Longitudinal TCRB deep sequencing was performed for fewer than 30 treated patients wherever samples were available for exploratory analyses.

Notes on this clone: Its antigen specificity is not known. Qualities for individual bases were not recorded, and no much larger clone is one base off.

The time point label, as the study defines it: week 35, safety follow-up. A 20-mer mutant IDH1 peptide at 300 micrograms in Montanide made up each vaccine dose, which was injected subcutaneously together with topical imiquimod. Patients were given eight vaccinations, in weeks 1, 3, 5, 7, 11, 15, 19 and 23, which matched visits V03 through V10. Newly diagnosed WHO grade 3 or 4 IDH1-mutant astrocytomas showing loss of nuclear ATRX were present in the donors. The samples were drawn from NOA16, a multicentre, single-arm, open-label phase I trial in Germany that tested a mutant IDH1 peptide vaccine in humans for the first time. Genomic DNA for TCRB sequencing was isolated from EDTA blood with the DNeasy Blood and Tissue Kit. Results the study describes overall, beyond this receptor: No apparent relationship was observed between pseudoprogression and alterations in the top peripheral T cell clonotypes detected by TCRB sequencing. The authors stated that sample limitations prevented analyses of patient blood samples from being reproduced. Immune responses induced by the vaccine were seen in approximately 93% of patients across multiple MHC alleles. Selection of PBMC samples for TCRB deep sequencing was based on availability.

Based on the germline V gene, the CDR1 and CDR2 sequences are ENHRY and SYGVKD. From its cysteine to its phenylalanine, the CDR3 spans 12 amino acids. Just CDR3 DNA is preserved here, 36 bases in frame from base 1. V is pared back by 3 bases and J by 9 bases, with 11 bases lying between the germline termini. Library prep was done by the immunoSEQ multiplex PCR assay. The hsTCRB Kit was used according to the manufacturer's protocol to amplify rearranged TCR beta chain sequences. Sequencing of TCRB libraries was carried out on an Illumina MiSeq. Per the authors' processing: The proprietary platform of the kit vendor was used for demultiplexing, trimming and gene mapping. What TCRdb holds here is the immuneACCESS table cut down to in-frame rearrangements. Part of the clones is not present; checked against another copy, under half of the missing clones reflect an unresolved V gene, and the others are unexplained. The V and J calls and clone size come from that table; D and trimming were worked out from the DNA. The sample has tens of thousands of clones on record, 85% to 90% of them singletons. Of the sample, about 1.5% is held by the ten largest clones.

The receptor comes from a man in his forties or fifties with glioma. The sequencing used PBMCs, collected from a glioma patient whose treatment included an IDH1 peptide vaccine. The chain is made from TRBV10-3 and TRBJ1-1; no D gene can be assigned with confidence. The bases are TGTGCCATCAGTGACACGGGCACGAAAGCTTTCTTT. The resulting protein is CAISDTGTKAFF.